What follows are 31 T cell receptor beta chains derived from one specimen sequenced in a study of regulatory T cells in long-lasting Graves disease. Noted time point: persistent/refractory GD, antithyroid drugs over 5 years with positive TRAb. RNA from PBMCs was the source of the TCR library. Arm-PCR of CDR3 regions with iRepertoire HTBI primers generated TCR beta libraries. From the multiplex PCR reads, TCRdb called clonotypes with MiXCR, one entry per CDR3 protein. The sample includes roughly 300,000 distinct CDR3 sequences, more than 20% of them seen just once. Sequenced here: peripheral blood mononuclear cells (PBMCs), sampled when the disease was refractory, from a patient treated with antithyroid drugs. These receptors were obtained from a female donor with Graves disease.

This clonotype was detected many times. This sequence joins TRBV6-1 and TRBJ2-4; tentatively, D is TRBD2 (6 bases). CDR3 length: 16 amino acids. Trimming pared 5 bases from V and 6 bases from J, leaving 20 bases between. Germline CDR1 and CDR2: MNHNS and SASEGT. The CDR3 nucleotides read TGTGCCAGCAGTAACCGGGGCGGGACGAGGACAAACATTCAGTACTTC. Translation gives CASSNRGGTRTNIQYF.

This clonotype was seen more than once but under ten times. The chain has TRBV18 and TRBJ1-5; 7 bases agree with TRBD1. Germline assignment: CDR1 KGHSH and CDR2 LQKENI. The CDR3 covers 13 residues. V dropped 2 bases and J dropped 7; count of bases not matched to a gene: 2. This chain's CDR3 is CASSPGGQQPQHF. Written as DNA, the CDR3 is TGTGCCAGCTCACCAGGGGGACAGCAGCCCCAGCATTTT.

The chain couples TRBV27 to TRBJ2-1, with 9 bases matching TRBD2. The V gene end was trimmed by 0 bases and the J gene end by 5 bases; junction bases not matched to a gene: 2. The CDR3 covers 15 residues. Germline V gene sequence: CDR1 MNHEY, CDR2 SMNVEV (reference sequence). CDR3 DNA: TGTGCCAGCAGTTTATCCCTAGCGGGACACAATGAGCAGTTCTTC. Its translation: CASSLSLAGHNEQFF.

A note on this clonotype: At one of its ends the junction is not consistent with the germline gene, which may arise from a read error. The V gene is TRBV20-1, the J gene TRBJ2-2; D may correspond to TRBD1 or TRBD2 (5 bases each). Germline V gene lookup returns CDR1 DFQATT and CDR2 SNEGSKA (reference sequence). The CDR3 is made up of 16 amino acids. CDR3 in amino acids: CSAGEVTAANTGELFF. DNA of the CDR3: TGCAGTGCTGGAGAGGTGACAGCGGCGAACACCGGGGAGCTGTTTTTT.

The V call is TRBV27, the J call TRBJ2-1; a possible D gene is TRBD1 (5 bases). This CDR3 is built from 14 residues. Germline V lookup: CDR1 MNHEY, CDR2 SMNVEV (reference sequence). V lost 6 bases to trimming and J lost 2 bases, with 11 bases between them. CDR3 nucleotide sequence: TGTGCCAGCAGCCCTAGGGGTGCCTACAATGAGCAGTTCTTC. Amino acid sequence: CASSPRGAYNEQFF.

V usage is TRBV20-1 and J usage is TRBJ2-5; no firm D call. Germline CDR1 and CDR2: DFQATT and SNEGSKA (reference sequence). The CDR3 totals 12 residues. The germline V and J ends were trimmed by 3 bases and 5 bases, with 10 bases remaining between them. The CDR3 DNA reads as TGCAGTGCTAGGGCGGAATCCGAGACCCAGTACTTC. This encodes CSARAESETQYF.

J is TRBJ1-1 and V is TRBV15, with D unclear. V was trimmed by 2 bases and J by 2 bases, leaving 3 bases between them. Germline CDR1 reads LNHNV; CDR2 reads YYDKDF (reference sequence). This CDR3 has 12 amino acids. CDR3 bases: TGTGCCACCAGCAGAATAAACACTGAAGCTTTCTTT. Translation gives CATSRINTEAFF.

A remark on this clonotype: This may stem from a read error, because a much larger clone lies one nucleotide away. In DNA, the CDR3 is TGTGCCAGTAGTAACCGGGACGGAGTCTATAGCTACACCTTC. Its translation is CASSNRDGVYSYTF. The chain uses TRBV19 and TRBJ1-2, with a possible D match to TRBD1 (5 bases). Germline values: CDR1 LNHDA, CDR2 SQIVND (reference sequence). CDR3 length: 14 amino acids.

This clonotype was recorded many times. The genes are TRBV7-8 and TRBJ1-2; D gene uncertain. V lost 6 bases and J lost 0, with 5 bases in between. CDR3 length: 12 residues. The germline V gene encodes CDR1 SGHVS and CDR2 FQNEAQ. As DNA, the CDR3 is TGTGCCAGCAGAGGTACTAACTATGGCTACACCTTC. Translating gives CASRGTNYGYTF.

This clonotype was seen many times. This rearrangement joins TRBV20-1 to TRBJ2-5, with a possible D match to TRBD2 (5 bases). The germline gives CDR1 DFQATT, CDR2 SNEGSKA (reference sequence). Trimming removed 5 bases at V and 2 bases at J, with 12 bases between. The CDR3 contains 13 residues. CDR3 loop: CSAPRALQETQYF. In nucleotides, the CDR3 is TGCAGTGCTCCGAGGGCGCTTCAAGAGACCCAGTACTTC.

This clonotype was seen a few times. The rearrangement uses TRBV7-9 and TRBJ1-6, with D unresolved. The CDR3 extends over 15 amino acids. Germline CDR1 SEHNR, CDR2 FQNEAQ (reference sequence). Trimming shortened V by 5 bases and J by 8 bases, and 16 bases separated the two germline ends. The DNA for the CDR3 is TGTGCCAGCAGCCCCCAGGCCCTCAGCGATTCACCCCTCCACTTT. This codes for CASSPQALSDSPLHF.

This clonotype was recorded many times. The chain links TRBV6-2 or TRBV6-3 to TRBJ1-5; D perhaps matches TRBD1 (5 bases). Trimming removed 0 bases at V and 7 bases at J, with 13 bases between. CDR3 length: 15 residues. CDR1 and CDR2 from the germline V gene are MNHEY and SVGEGT. The CDR3 region has the DNA TGTGCCAGCAGTTACTCCCAGGGTGTAAAACAGCCCCAGCATTTT. Its protein is CASSYSQGVKQPQHF.

This clonotype was seen repeatedly, ten times or more. This rearrangement joins TRBV3-1 to TRBJ2-5, with TRBD2 matching over 10 bases. The CDR3 has 16 amino acids. The germline CDR1 and CDR2 sequences are LGHDT and YNNKEL (reference sequence). The V and J ends lost 7 bases and 5 bases, in that order; junction bases with no gene match: 13. In nucleotides, the CDR3 is TGTGCCAGCAAAGACGGGCTAGCGGGAGAGTGGGAGACCCAGTACTTC. Translated, it gives CASKDGLAGEWETQYF.

This clonotype came up many times. This chain uses TRBV11-2 with TRBJ1-6; D might be TRBD1 (5 bases). The CDR3 runs to 16 residues. CDR1 SGHAT and CDR2 FQNNGV come from the germline V gene. Deletions cut 1 base from V and 10 bases from J, with 17 bases between. CDR3 in amino acids: CASSLGRGRASSPLHF. In nucleotides, the CDR3 is TGTGCCAGCAGCTTAGGAAGGGGCAGGGCCAGCTCACCCCTCCACTTT. Full variable domain (missing parts from reference TRBV11-2 and TRBJ1-6): EAGVAQSPRYKIIEKRQSVAFWCNPISGHATLYWYQQILGQGPKLLIQFQNNGVVDDSQLPKDRFSAERLKGVDSTLKIQPAKLEDSAVYLCASSLGRGRASSPLHFGNGTRLTVT.

This clonotype was recorded many times. This sequence joins TRBV27 and TRBJ1-1; no firm D call. This CDR3 has 13 residues. In germline, CDR1 is MNHEY, CDR2 SMNVEV (reference sequence). V lost 4 bases and J lost 1, with 7 bases in between. The CDR3 DNA reads as TGTGCCAGCAGTTGGACGGAGAACACTGAAGCTTTCTTT. This gives the protein CASSWTENTEAFF.

A few counts support this clonotype. The chain has TRBV12-3 or TRBV12-4 and TRBJ2-2; 10 bases map to TRBD1. The V and J ends lost 5 bases and 3 bases, in that order; junction bases with no gene match: 3. CDR3 length equals 15 residues. The DNA of the CDR3 is TGTGCCAGCAGTGGGACAGGGGAAGACACCGGGGAGCTGTTTTTT. Translation: CASSGTGEDTGELFF.

The rearrangement links TRBV6-2 or TRBV6-3 to TRBJ2-7; 14 bases align to TRBD2. CDR3 length: 15 residues. With V trimmed by 6 bases and J by 6 bases, 7 bases remained unmatched. Per the germline V gene, CDR1 is MNHEY and CDR2 is SVGEGT. The CDR3 bases are TGTGCCAGCAGGACGACTAGCGGGAGGGCCTCCGAGCAGTACTTC. The encoded protein is CASRTTSGRASEQYF.

V and J are TRBV20-1 and TRBJ2-6; 12 nucleotides line up with TRBD1. V lost 3 bases to trimming and J lost 1 base; unmatched junction nucleotides: 7. Germline CDR1 DFQATT, CDR2 SNEGSKA (reference sequence). The CDR3 has 18 amino acids. The DNA for the CDR3 is TGCAGTGCTAGGCTTCCGGGACAGGGGGCTTCTGGGGCCAACGTCCTGACTTTC. Its translation: CSARLPGQGASGANVLTF.

With respect to this clonotype: Being one base from a much bigger clone, this may be a read error. The chain recombines TRBV2 with TRBJ2-7; D may be TRBD2 (5 bases). Trimming took 2 bases from V and 2 from J, leaving 10 bases between them. This CDR3 region has 14 residues. From germline, CDR1 is SNHLY and CDR2 FYNNEI. For the CDR3, the DNA is TGTGCCAGCAGTGAACCGGGAACGACCTACGAGCAGTACTTC. Translated, it gives CASSEPGTTYEQYF.

The chain recombines TRBV2 with TRBJ1-1; D remains ambiguous. The CDR3 is 12 residues long. Trimming took off 6 bases at V and 7 bases at J, with 12 bases between the two ends. CDR1 and CDR2 (germline): SNHLY, FYNNEI. The CDR3 protein is CASSPSLGEAFF. The DNA for the CDR3 is TGTGCCAGCAGCCCGTCTCTTGGTGAAGCTTTCTTT.

This rearrangement joins TRBV27 to TRBJ2-7, with 10 bases matching TRBD1. The length of the CDR3 is 15 residues. Germline assignment: CDR1 MNHEY and CDR2 SMNVEV (reference sequence). The junction had 7 bases not matched to a gene; V was cut back by 5 bases and J by 3 bases. For the CDR3, the DNA is TGTGCCAGCAGTCTCGGGACAGGGGAGGGCTACGAGCAGTACTTC. It specifies CASSLGTGEGYEQYF.

This clonotype has at least ten counts. This chain links TRBV11-3 with TRBJ1-1; 8 bases are a match to TRBD1. CDR3 length: 13 residues. The J segment lost 6 bases and the V segment lost 5 bases, leaving 5 bases of the junction unmatched. Per the germline V gene, CDR1 is SGHNT and CDR2 is YENEEA. The CDR3 sequence: CASSPDRGSEAFF. CDR3 nucleotides: TGTGCCAGCAGCCCTGACAGGGGCTCTGAAGCTTTCTTT.

This clonotype was detected only a few times. The genes are TRBV28 and TRBJ2-7; 11 bases agree with TRBD2. The CDR3 is 20 residues long. With 2 bases clipped from V and 0 bases from J, the junction kept 15 bases outside the gene matches. Germline lookup yields CDR1 MDHEN and CDR2 SYDVKM. CDR3 amino acids: CASSLPYYLWTSGSSYEQYF. The CDR3, as DNA: TGTGCCAGCAGTTTACCCTATTACCTCTGGACTAGCGGGTCCTCCTACGAGCAGTACTTC.

A note on this clonotype: A much bigger clone sits one base away, suggesting this may be a read error. This sequence joins TRBV18 and TRBJ1-1; D not resolved. CDR3 size: 12 residues. CDR1 and CDR2 from the germline V gene are KGHSH and LQKENI. The germline V and J ends were trimmed by 0 bases and 4 bases, with 3 bases remaining between them. CDR3 sequence: CASSPPTTEAFF. In DNA, the CDR3 is TGTGCCAGCTCACCACCGACCACTGAAGCTTTCTTT.

In this sample, this clonotype turned up many times. This rearrangement joins TRBV15 to TRBJ2-7; 7 bases fit TRBD2. V lost 5 bases and J lost 3; bases outside the gene matches: 10. This CDR3 has 15 residues. CDR1 is LNHNV, CDR2 YYDKDF, per germline (reference sequence). The CDR3 spells CATSDRLREFYEQYF. The CDR3 DNA sequence: TGTGCCACCAGCGACCGCCTGCGGGAGTTCTACGAGCAGTACTTC. Looking up the rest from reference TRBV15 and TRBJ2-7 gives the full variable domain: DAMVIQNPRYQVTQFGKPVTLSCSQTLNHNVMYWYQQKSSQAPKLLFHYYDKDFNNEADTPDNFQSRRPNTSFCFLDIRSPGLGDTAMYLCATSDRLREFYEQYFGPGTRLTVT.

This clonotype was detected many times. The rearrangement joins TRBV12-3 or TRBV12-4 to TRBJ2-7; D perhaps matches TRBD2 (6 bases). The CDR3 is 12 residues long. Trimming cost V 4 bases and J 7 bases, with 11 bases left between them. The CDR3 sequence is CASSSTSGEQYF. The CDR3 bases are TGTGCCAGCAGTTCGACTAGTGGGGAGCAGTACTTC.

CDR3 sequence: CASIRQANTGELFF. In DNA form, the CDR3 reads TGTGCCAGTATTCGACAGGCTAACACCGGGGAGCTGTTTTTT. The V call is TRBV19, the J call TRBJ2-2; possibly TRBD1 for D (6 bases). The CDR3 totals 14 residues. CDR1 and CDR2 from the germline V gene are LNHDA and SQIVND (reference sequence). V shed 7 bases and J shed 2 bases, with 11 bases lying between them.

V and J are TRBV28 and TRBJ1-2, with D uncertain. The germline V and J ends were trimmed by 7 bases and 6 bases, with 9 bases remaining between them. In germline, CDR1 is MDHEN, CDR2 SYDVKM. CDR3 length: 11 amino acids. The CDR3 coding sequence is TGTGCCAGCAACTCTGCGGATGGCTACACCTTC. This encodes CASNSADGYTF.

As to this clonotype: An end of the junction differs from the germline gene, which may be a read error. The CDR3 here is CASSQGTDRDSYEQYF. DNA for the CDR3: TGCGCCAGCAGCCAAGGGACGGACAGGGACTCCTACGAGCAGTACTTC. This chain joins TRBV7-2 and TRBJ2-7, with TRBD1 matching 8 bases. The germline gives CDR1 SGHTA, CDR2 FQGNSA. This CDR3 contains 16 residues.

The rearrangement joins TRBV28 to TRBJ2-1; 7 nucleotides line up with TRBD2. Germline CDR1 and CDR2: MDHEN and SYDVKM. The CDR3 sequence is 14 residues long. Trimming at V came to 5 bases and at J to 0 bases, leaving 1 base not matched to a gene. CDR3 nucleotides: TGTGCCAGCAGTCAGCGGGGCTCCTACAATGAGCAGTTCTTC. Translated: CASSQRGSYNEQFF.

This clonotype was seen many times. The chain is built from TRBV7-2 and TRBJ1-2; 7 bases align to TRBD1. The germline V gene encodes CDR1 SGHTA and CDR2 FQGNSA. The V gene end was trimmed by 5 bases and the J gene end by 0 bases; junction bases not matched to a gene: 6. This CDR3 contains 15 residues. DNA of the CDR3: TGTGCCAGCAGCGCCGGACAGGTAGCTAACTATGGCTACACCTTC. Translated: CASSAGQVANYGYTF.